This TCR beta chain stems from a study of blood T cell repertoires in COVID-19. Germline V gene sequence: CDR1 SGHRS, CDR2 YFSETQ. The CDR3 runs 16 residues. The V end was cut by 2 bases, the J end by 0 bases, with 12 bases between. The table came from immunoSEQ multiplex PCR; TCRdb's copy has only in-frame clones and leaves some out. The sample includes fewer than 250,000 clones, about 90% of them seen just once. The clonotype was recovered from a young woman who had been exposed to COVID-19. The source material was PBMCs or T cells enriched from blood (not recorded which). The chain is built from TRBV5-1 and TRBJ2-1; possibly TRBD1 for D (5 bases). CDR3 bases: TGCGCCAGCAGCTTACAGGTCTCGAGCTCCTACAATGAGCAGTTCTTC. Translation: CASSLQVSSSYNEQFF.